This entry lists 5 T cell receptor beta chains sequenced from one sample in a study of radiation and T cells in renal cell carcinoma. Repertoires were generated with immunoSEQ multiplex PCR, while TCRdb's copy carries only in-frame clones and drops some. The sample carries about 150,000 clones, roughly 87% recorded once. The time point is: blood 2 weeks post-SBRT. Treatment reported: 15 Gy SBRT to primary tumor, nephrectomy 4 weeks later. The material was blood, obtained from a patient whose treatment included radiotherapy and nephrectomy. The receptors stem from a woman aged 45-60 years with renal cell carcinoma.

V is TRBV6-1 and J is TRBJ1-2; D not resolved. Germline assignment: CDR1 MNHNS and CDR2 SASEGT. This CDR3 comprises 15 residues. The ends were cut back, 2 bases at V and 2 bases at J, with 12 bases in the middle. The DNA for the CDR3 is TGTGCCAGCAGTGAATTTTTTAACAGCAACTATGGCTACACCTTC. Protein product: CASSEFFNSNYGYTF.

The J gene is TRBJ2-1, the V gene TRBV9; D is perhaps TRBD2 (6 bases). This CDR3 contains 15 residues. Germline lookup yields CDR1 SGDLS and CDR2 YYNGEE. Trimming took off 4 bases at V and 5 bases at J, with 16 bases between the two ends. In DNA form, the CDR3 reads TGTGCCAGCAGCCCCTCGGCGGGGTTCGACAATGAGCAGTTCTTC. This gives the protein CASSPSAGFDNEQFF.

This rearrangement joins TRBV7-2 to TRBJ1-3; D gene ambiguous. This CDR3 spans 16 amino acids. Germline V gene data show CDR1 as SGHTA and CDR2 as FQGNSA. Trimming shortened V by 1 base and J by 0 bases, and 10 bases separated the two germline ends. As DNA, the CDR3 is TGTGCCAGCAGCTTAGTTCTGGGGATCTCTGGAAACACCATATATTTT. The encoded protein is CASSLVLGISGNTIYF.

This chain uses TRBV7-2 with TRBJ1-1; possibly TRBD1 for D (6 bases). Germline CDR1 and CDR2: SGHTA and FQGNSA. The CDR3 length is 13 residues. V was trimmed by 5 bases and J by 0 bases, leaving 7 bases between them. CDR3 DNA sequence: TGTGCCAGCAGCAGGACAGTGAACACTGAAGCTTTCTTT. Translating it yields CASSRTVNTEAFF.

V and J are TRBV11-1 and TRBJ2-1; 9 bases map to TRBD1. The junction had 9 bases not matched to a gene; V was cut back by 7 bases and J by 8 bases. The CDR3 sequence is 14 residues long. The germline gives CDR1 SGHAT, CDR2 FQDESV (reference sequence). The chain's CDR3 is CASTPGQGGDEQFF. In DNA form, the CDR3 reads TGTGCCAGCACCCCGGGACAGGGTGGGGATGAGCAGTTCTTC.